A single sample gave rise to the 9 T cell receptor beta chains below, sequenced in a study of Ad26.COV2.S vaccination and SARS-CoV-2 variants. Treatment noted: around 19 received Ad26.COV2.S at low or high dose, single or two shots; several received placebo; per-sample allocation not given. After the first vaccine or placebo injection, samples were drawn on day 63. Produced via immunoSEQ multiplex PCR; TCRdb's table is partial and in-frame only. There are approximately 240,000 clones in the sample; over 75% occur only once, and roughly 10% lies in the top ten. The sequences come from peripheral blood, collected in a trial of Ad26.COV2.S vaccine versus placebo. The receptor set was obtained from a person between 18 and 65 years old who received the Ad26.COV2.S COVID-19 vaccine or a placebo.

This clone appeared once. The CDR3 bases are TGCGCCAGCAGCTGGGGACTAGTTCAAGAGACCCAGTACTTC. This sequence encodes CASSWGLVQETQYF. The V call is TRBV5-1, the J call TRBJ2-5; 8 bases match TRBD2. Germline CDR1 and CDR2: SGHRS and YFSETQ. The CDR3 consists of 14 residues. Germline trimming cut 3 bases from V and 2 bases from J; bases unmatched to any gene: 3.

The chain has TRBV2 and TRBJ2-1; D uncertain. Per the germline V gene, CDR1 is SNHLY and CDR2 is FYNNEI. V was cut by 8 bases and J by 14 bases, with 16 bases left in between. The CDR3 extends over 11 amino acids. CDR3 in amino acids: CASPADGRKFF. The CDR3 DNA sequence: TGTGCCAGCCCTGCGGACGGTCGTAAGTTCTTC.

V gene TRBV7-8 combines with J gene TRBJ1-3, with no clear D. This CDR3 is built from 16 residues. V was trimmed by 2 bases and J by 2 bases, leaving 13 bases between them. CDR1 is SGHVS, CDR2 FQNEAQ, per germline. The CDR3 DNA reads as TGTGCCAGCAGCTTAAATCGTATAGGGACTGGAAACACCATATATTTT. Amino acid sequence: CASSLNRIGTGNTIYF.

This chain uses TRBV5-6 with TRBJ1-2, with no clear D. Per germline, CDR1 SGHDT and CDR2 YYEEEE. V was clipped by 0 bases and J by 7 bases, with 10 bases between them. The CDR3 runs 13 residues. The chain's CDR3 is CASSLAGVSGYTF. CDR3 DNA sequence: TGTGCCAGCAGCTTGGCCGGGGTGAGTGGCTACACCTTC.

The chain combines TRBV30 with TRBJ2-3; D uncertain. This CDR3 has 12 amino acids. Trimming removed 4 bases from V and 5 bases from J, with 10 bases in between. The germline gives CDR1 GTSNPN, CDR2 SVGIG (reference sequence). The CDR3 loop reads CAWNFKGDTQYF. The CDR3 nucleotides read TGTGCCTGGAACTTCAAGGGAGATACGCAGTATTTT.

The chain links TRBV4-2 to TRBJ2-1; D gene ambiguous. Trimming cost V 1 base and J 15 bases, with 10 bases left between them. There are 11 residues in the CDR3. CDR1 is LGHNA, CDR2 YNFKEQ, per germline. The CDR3 DNA reads TGTGCCAGCAGCCAAGGCCCAGCGAGGTTCTTC. This sequence encodes CASSQGPARFF.

As to this clone: The junction departs from germline at one end; a sequencing error may be responsible. The rearrangement uses TRBV3-1 (or the pseudogene TRBV3-2) and TRBJ1-5; 12 bases fit TRBD1. In germline, CDR1 is LGHDT, CDR2 YNNKEL (reference sequence). The CDR3 runs to 16 residues. CDR3 amino acids: CASSLGGTGGKQPQHF. CDR3 sequence (DNA): TGTGCCAGCAGCCTCGGCGGGACAGGGGGCAAGCAGCCCCAGCATTTT.

The chain has TRBV6-5 and TRBJ1-6; D remains unclear. The V gene's germline CDR1 is MNHEY and CDR2 SVGAGI. The ends were cut back, 6 bases at V and 5 bases at J, with 14 bases in the middle. This CDR3 region has 15 residues. The DNA for the CDR3 is TGTGCCAGCAGGCTAACCGGGGTCCATAATTCACCCCTCCACTTT. This encodes CASRLTGVHNSPLHF.

Worth noting for this clone: A junction end diverges from the germline sequence, so it may reflect a read error. The V gene is TRBV7-2, the J gene TRBJ2-2; 9 nucleotides match TRBD1. CDR1 SGHTA and CDR2 FQGNSA come from the germline V gene. This CDR3 is built from 15 residues. The DNA of the CDR3 is TGTGCCAGCAGCCTGGGGACAGGGAACGCCGGGGAGCTGTTTTTT. Translated, it gives CASSLGTGNAGELFF.